This T cell receptor (beta chain) was identified during a study of somatic mutations in cytotoxic T cells in rheumatoid arthritis (dated by TCRdb to 2016 to 2017). Study-level background: Some V beta antibody-stained T-cell populations were flow-sorted on a FACSAria II or Sony SH800 at nearly 100% purity, and sorted V beta1+ cells also underwent TCRB sequencing. Median age was essentially the same in the patient group and the control group. The study asked whether expanded CD8+ T-cell clones in newly diagnosed, untreated rheumatoid arthritis carry somatic mutations, and used TCRB deep sequencing to characterize clonality. For roughly 61 rheumatoid arthritis patients and 15 to 25 healthy controls, TCRB deep sequencing was carried out.

General conclusions and limits of the study: The slight underrepresentation of TRBV07 in patients was not corrected for multiple comparisons. The expanded CD8+ clones had unknown antigen targets, and not appearing in virus-specific databases did not rule out that they were virus-specific. Rheumatoid arthritis patients and age-matched healthy controls did not significantly differ in CD8+ T-cell clonality. Several identical CD8+ TCRB sequences were found in both blood and synovial fluid, and in about an eighth of the roughly 65 patients the largest CD8+ clone exceeded 20% of CD8+ cells. Healthy controls showed no age-related increase in CD8+ clonality, whereas patients did (Spearman r ~ 0.49).

Sequencing of TCRB CDR3 was done on genomic DNA with the immunoSEQ assay. The source study handled its data this way. Analyses were restricted to productive TCRB rearrangements. Clonality was calculated as a Shannon entropy-based productive clonality index, and a clone was defined by a unique TCRB CDR3 sequence. Repertoire overlap for a pair of samples was computed from each clone's template counts relative to total templates per sample. V-gene usage measured by flow cytometry correlated with TCRB sequencing V-gene usage, with a Spearman r of around 0.62. Sourced from immuneACCESS, this table was stored by TCRdb with only in-frame sequences that have V and J called. A share of the clones is absent; for the studies checked, an unresolved V gene accounts for under half, and the remainder has no known explanation. The DNA gave D and trimming, while V, J and clone size come from that table. This sample holds some 25,000 clones; over 80% were observed only once. Of the sample, roughly 5% falls within the top ten clones.

This clone was seen a handful of times. The target of this receptor is not known. No much larger clone is present one base from it, and per-base qualities are unavailable. CDR1 and CDR2 are drawn from the germline V gene: SGHTA, FQGNSA. The cysteine opens and the phenylalanine closes a CDR3 of 13 amino acids. The entry retains the CDR3 DNA only, 39 bases that are in frame from base 1. V is trimmed back by 3 bases and J by 2 bases, and the junction contains 0 bases that no gene match accounts for. Healthy controls were some 20 blood donors whose buffy coats were used, with a median age of roughly 53 years (range about 20-75) and approximately 50% female. Positive magnetic bead selection on an AutoMACS was used to isolate CD4+ and CD8+ cells, with flow cytometry used to check purity. Peripheral blood mononuclear cells were obtained using density gradient separation with Ficoll-Paque PLUS. Using Nucleospin Tissue or Tissue XS kits, DNA was extracted from CD4-enriched, CD8-enriched or PBMC samples, with quantification by a Qubit 2.0 fluorometer.

Sequencing input: CD8+ T cells sorted from blood. The rearrangement joined TRBV7-2 to TRBJ1-2; 7 nucleotides in the junction match TRBD1. This sequence originates from a man aged 50-60 years in good health. In nucleotide form, the sequence is TGTGCCAGCAGCTTGGGACAGAACTATGGCTACACCTTC. It encodes CASSLGQNYGYTF.